Listed here are 7 T cell receptor beta chains from one sample, sequenced in a study of T cell changes during pregnancy in multiple sclerosis. The method was immunoSEQ multiplex PCR; TCRdb's version includes in-frame clones alone and lacks a portion of them. Among 90,000 or so clones listed, about 92% were seen once. The specimen was peripheral blood, collected in the first trimester of pregnancy. The receptors here all came from a female donor with multiple sclerosis, enrolled in a pregnancy study.

The gene calls are TRBV6-1 and TRBJ2-1, with 11 bases lining up with TRBD2. The trim removed 2 bases at V and 4 bases at J, leaving 16 bases unmatched. The length of the CDR3 is 20 residues. Germline CDR1 and CDR2: MNHNS and SASEGT. CDR3 DNA: TGTGCCAGCAGTGAATCTCGTGGTAGCGGGAGGGGATCGAGATACAATGAGCAGTTCTTC. Translation gives CASSESRGSGRGSRYNEQFF.

The rearrangement uses TRBV4-1 and TRBJ2-7; D is unresolved. Trimming removed 1 base from V and 3 bases from J, with 7 bases in between. In germline, CDR1 is MGHRA, CDR2 YSYEKL. The CDR3 runs to 13 residues. As DNA, the CDR3 is TGCGCCAGCAGCCAAGTTGCCAGCTACGAGCAGTACTTC. Translated: CASSQVASYEQYF.

The CDR3 sequence is CASSPRTEPLKTGELFF. The DNA of the CDR3 is TGCGCCAGCAGCCCACGGACAGAGCCCCTTAAAACCGGGGAGCTGTTTTTT. The chain is built from TRBV5-1 and TRBJ2-2; tentative D call: TRBD1 (6 bases). The V end lost 4 bases, the J end lost 5 bases, and 21 bases lay between the germline ends. The CDR3 contains 17 residues. Germline CDR1 and CDR2: SGHRS and YFSETQ.

The chain links TRBV11-2 to TRBJ1-2; possibly TRBD1 for D (6 bases). This CDR3 contains 16 residues. Germline loops: CDR1 SGHAT, CDR2 FQNNGV. V gave up 4 bases and J gave up 8 bases, with 23 bases separating them. CDR3 amino acids: CASSSPLTRGLIGYTF. The CDR3 DNA follows: TGTGCCAGCAGCTCCCCTTTAACCAGGGGCCTGATCGGCTACACCTTC.

The chain employs TRBV19 and TRBJ2-1; 8 positions agree with TRBD1. V gave up 6 bases and J gave up 2 bases; unmatched junction bases: 3. The CDR3 contains 14 residues. Looked up from germline, CDR1 is LNHDA and CDR2 is SQIVND (reference sequence). The CDR3 nucleotides read TGTGCCAGTAGGGACAGGGAGGCCTACAATGAGCAGTTCTTC. This gives the protein CASRDREAYNEQFF.

V and J are TRBV7-2 and TRBJ1-4; TRBD1 might be the D (5 bases). This CDR3 spans 14 amino acids. The V gene's germline CDR1 is SGHTA and CDR2 FQGNSA. V lost 1 base and J 8 bases, leaving 11 bases between the germline ends. The CDR3 DNA reads as TGTGCCAGCAGCTTAGGGGGGGGTGGCGAAAAACTGTTTTTT. This codes for CASSLGGGGEKLFF.

The V call is TRBV25-1, the J call TRBJ1-2; D is possibly TRBD1 (6 bases). Per the germline V gene, CDR1 is MGHDK and CDR2 is SYGVNS. The length of the CDR3 is 14 residues. Trimming took 4 bases from V and 3 from J, leaving 12 bases between them. CDR3 DNA: TGTGCCAGCAGTGTACAGGGCCGGGACTATGGCTACACCTTC. Encoded protein: CASSVQGRDYGYTF.